This T cell receptor (beta chain) was recorded in a study of T cell responses to AZD1222 COVID-19 vaccine. The study, taken as a whole, reports: Spike as a whole was targeted by vaccine-associated CD4 TCRs, dominant at 160-218 and 743-854. Reports say nearly half of spike-specific TCRs go after unmutated variant regions.

The germline V gene encodes CDR1 LNHNV and CDR2 YYDKDF (reference sequence). With 0 bases removed from V and 5 bases from J, the gap between germline ends came to 10 bases. The CDR3 length is 14 residues. Generated by immunoSEQ multiplex PCR, the TCRdb table keeps only in-frame clones and is missing some. The sample holds more than 100,000 clones, roughly 84% seen once. Concerning this clone: The antigen is not known.

V gene TRBV15 combines with J gene TRBJ1-1, with D perhaps matching TRBD1 (5 bases). The specimen was peripheral blood, collected on day 0 of AZD1222 vaccination. The receptor comes from an adult in good health. CDR3 region: CATSRDARVTEAFF. CDR3 bases: TGTGCCACCAGCAGAGATGCCAGGGTGACTGAAGCTTTCTTT.